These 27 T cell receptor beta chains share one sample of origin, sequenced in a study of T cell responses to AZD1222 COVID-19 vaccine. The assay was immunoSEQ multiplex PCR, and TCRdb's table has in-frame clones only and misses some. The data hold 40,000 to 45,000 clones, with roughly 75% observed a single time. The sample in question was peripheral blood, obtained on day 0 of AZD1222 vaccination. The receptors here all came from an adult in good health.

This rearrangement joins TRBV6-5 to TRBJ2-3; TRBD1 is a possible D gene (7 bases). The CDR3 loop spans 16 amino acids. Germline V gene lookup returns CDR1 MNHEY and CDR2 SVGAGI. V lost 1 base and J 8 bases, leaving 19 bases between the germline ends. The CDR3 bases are TGTGCCAGCAGTTACTACACTAGCTATCCAGGGGGTACGCAGTATTTT. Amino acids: CASSYYTSYPGGTQYF.

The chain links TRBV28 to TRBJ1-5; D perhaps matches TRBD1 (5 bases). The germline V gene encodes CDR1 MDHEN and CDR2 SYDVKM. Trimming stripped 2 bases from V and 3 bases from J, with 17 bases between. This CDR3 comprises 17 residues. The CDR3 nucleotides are TGTGCCAGCAGTTTAGGCAGGGCGAGGACTTCCAATCAGCCCCAGCATTTT. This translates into CASSLGRARTSNQPQHF. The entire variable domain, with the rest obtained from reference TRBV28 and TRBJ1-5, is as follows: DVKVTQSSRYLVKRTGEKVFLECVQDMDHENMFWYRQDPGLGLRLIYFSYDVKMKEKGDIPEGYSVSREKKERFSLILESASTNQTSMYLCASSLGRARTSNQPQHFGDGTRLSIL.

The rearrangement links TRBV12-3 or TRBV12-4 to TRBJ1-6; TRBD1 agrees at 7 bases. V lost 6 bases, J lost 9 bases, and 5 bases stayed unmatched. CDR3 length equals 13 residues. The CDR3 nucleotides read TGTGCCAGCAGACGGGACAGCGGTTCACCCCTCCACTTT. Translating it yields CASRRDSGSPLHF.

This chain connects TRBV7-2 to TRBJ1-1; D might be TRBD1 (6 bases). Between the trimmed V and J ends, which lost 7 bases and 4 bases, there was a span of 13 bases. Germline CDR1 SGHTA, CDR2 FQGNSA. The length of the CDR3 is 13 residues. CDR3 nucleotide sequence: TGTGCCAGCAAGAACAGGGTTTTCACTGAAGCTTTCTTT. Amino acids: CASKNRVFTEAFF.

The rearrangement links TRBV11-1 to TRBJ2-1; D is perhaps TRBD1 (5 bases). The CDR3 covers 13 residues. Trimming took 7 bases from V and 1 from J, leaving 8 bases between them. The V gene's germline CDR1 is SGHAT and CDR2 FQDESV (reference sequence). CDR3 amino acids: CASKQGSYNEQFF. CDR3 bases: TGTGCCAGCAAGCAGGGTTCCTACAATGAGCAGTTCTTC.

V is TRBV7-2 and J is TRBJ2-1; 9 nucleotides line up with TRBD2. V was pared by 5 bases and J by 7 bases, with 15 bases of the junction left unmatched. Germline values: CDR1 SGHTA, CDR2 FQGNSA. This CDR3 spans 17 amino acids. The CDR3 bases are TGTGCCAGCAGCCCACTGCTGCGCGGGGGGGCAGGTAATGAGCAGTTCTTC. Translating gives CASSPLLRGGAGNEQFF.

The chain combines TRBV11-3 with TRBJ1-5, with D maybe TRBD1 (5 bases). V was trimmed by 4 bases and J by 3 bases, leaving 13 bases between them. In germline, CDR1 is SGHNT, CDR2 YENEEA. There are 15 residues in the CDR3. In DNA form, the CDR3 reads TGTGCCAGCAGCTCCGGAGGGGAGAACAATCAGCCCCAGCATTTT. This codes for CASSSGGENNQPQHF.

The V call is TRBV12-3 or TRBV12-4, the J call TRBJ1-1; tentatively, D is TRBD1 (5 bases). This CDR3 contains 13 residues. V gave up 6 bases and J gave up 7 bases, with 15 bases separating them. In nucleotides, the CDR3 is TGTGCCAGCAGCTTAAGGTGGGGACTTGAAGCTTTCTTT. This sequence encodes CASSLRWGLEAFF.

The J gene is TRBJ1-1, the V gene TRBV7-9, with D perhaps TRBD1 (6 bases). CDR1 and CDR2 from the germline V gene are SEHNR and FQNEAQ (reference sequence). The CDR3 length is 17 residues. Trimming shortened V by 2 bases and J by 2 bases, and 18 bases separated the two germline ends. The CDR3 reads CASSLPAFAGENTEAFF. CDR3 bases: TGTGCCAGCAGCTTACCTGCTTTTGCAGGGGAAAACACTGAAGCTTTCTTT. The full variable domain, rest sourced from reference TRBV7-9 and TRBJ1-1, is DTGVSQNPRHKITKRGQNVTFRCDPISEHNRLYWYRQTLGQGPEFLTYFQNEAQLEKSRLLSDRFSAERPKGSFSTLEIQRTEQGDSAMYLCASSLPAFAGENTEAFFGQGTRLTVV.

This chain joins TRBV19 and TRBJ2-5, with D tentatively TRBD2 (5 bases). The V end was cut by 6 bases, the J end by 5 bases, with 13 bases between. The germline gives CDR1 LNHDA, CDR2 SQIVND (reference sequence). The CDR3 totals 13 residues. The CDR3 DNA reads TGTGCCAGTAGAACCGGGGAAGGGGAGACCCAGTACTTC. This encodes CASRTGEGETQYF.

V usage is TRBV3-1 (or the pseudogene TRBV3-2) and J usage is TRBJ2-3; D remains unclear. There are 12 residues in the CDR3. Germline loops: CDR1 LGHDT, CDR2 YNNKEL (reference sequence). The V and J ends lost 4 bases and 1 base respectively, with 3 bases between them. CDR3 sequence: CASSPGTDTQYF. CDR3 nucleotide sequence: TGTGCCAGCAGCCCGGGCACAGATACGCAGTATTTT.

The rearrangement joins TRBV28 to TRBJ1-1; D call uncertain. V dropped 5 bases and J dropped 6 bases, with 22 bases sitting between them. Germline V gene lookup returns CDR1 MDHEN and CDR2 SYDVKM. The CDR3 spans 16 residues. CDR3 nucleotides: TGTGCCAGCAGTGACGGTGATTGGCCCTGGAGTGCTGAAGCTTTCTTT. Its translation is CASSDGDWPWSAEAFF.

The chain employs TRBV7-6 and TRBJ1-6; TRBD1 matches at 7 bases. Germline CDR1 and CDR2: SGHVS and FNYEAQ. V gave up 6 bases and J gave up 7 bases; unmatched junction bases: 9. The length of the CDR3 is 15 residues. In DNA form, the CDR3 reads TGTGCCAGCAGTCCGACAGGGCCTACAAATTCACCCCTCCACTTT. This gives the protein CASSPTGPTNSPLHF.

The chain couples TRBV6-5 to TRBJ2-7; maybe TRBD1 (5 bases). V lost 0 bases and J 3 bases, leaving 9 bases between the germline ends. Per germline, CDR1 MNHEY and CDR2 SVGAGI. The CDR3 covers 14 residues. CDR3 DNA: TGTGCCAGCAGTTACTCGGCAGGGCGCTACGAGCAGTACTTC. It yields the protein CASSYSAGRYEQYF.

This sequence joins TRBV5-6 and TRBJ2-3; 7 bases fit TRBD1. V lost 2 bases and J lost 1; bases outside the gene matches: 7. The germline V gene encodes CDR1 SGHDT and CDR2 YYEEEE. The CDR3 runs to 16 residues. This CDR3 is CASSFEGGAGTDTQYF. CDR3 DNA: TGTGCCAGCAGCTTCGAAGGGGGCGCGGGCACAGATACGCAGTATTTT.

The CDR3 DNA reads as TGTGCCAGCAGCCAATCGATAGGACAGGGGGGCCACGAGCAGTACTTC. Protein product: CASSQSIGQGGHEQYF. V usage is TRBV16 and J usage is TRBJ2-7; TRBD1 matches at 10 bases. There are 16 residues in the CDR3. Trimming removed 0 bases from V and 5 bases from J; junction bases left unmatched: 7. Germline V gene data show CDR1 as KGHSY and CDR2 as FQNENV.

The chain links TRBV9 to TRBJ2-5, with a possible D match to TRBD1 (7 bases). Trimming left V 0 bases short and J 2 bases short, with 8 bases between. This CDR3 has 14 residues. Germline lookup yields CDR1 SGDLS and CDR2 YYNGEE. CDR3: CASSVAGGQETQYF. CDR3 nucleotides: TGTGCCAGCAGCGTAGCAGGGGGGCAAGAGACCCAGTACTTC.

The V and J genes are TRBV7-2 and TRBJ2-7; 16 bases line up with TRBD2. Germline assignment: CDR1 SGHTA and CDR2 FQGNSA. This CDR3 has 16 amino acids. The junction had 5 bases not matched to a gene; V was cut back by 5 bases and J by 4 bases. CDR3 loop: CASSLGTSGGVYEQYF. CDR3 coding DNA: TGTGCCAGCAGCCTAGGGACTAGCGGGGGGGTTTACGAGCAGTACTTC.

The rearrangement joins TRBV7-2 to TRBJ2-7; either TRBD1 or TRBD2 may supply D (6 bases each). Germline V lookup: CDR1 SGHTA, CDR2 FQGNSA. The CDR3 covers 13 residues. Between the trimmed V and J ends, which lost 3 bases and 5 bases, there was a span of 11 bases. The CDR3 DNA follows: TGTGCCAGCAGCTTGAGGGGGGCGAACGAGCAGTACTTC. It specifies CASSLRGANEQYF.

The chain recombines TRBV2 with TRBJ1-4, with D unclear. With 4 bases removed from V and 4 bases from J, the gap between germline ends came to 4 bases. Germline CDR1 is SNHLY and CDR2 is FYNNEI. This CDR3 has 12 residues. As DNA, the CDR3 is TGTGCCAGCAGTGGTAGTAATGAAAAACTGTTTTTT. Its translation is CASSGSNEKLFF.

In nucleotides, the CDR3 is TGTGCCAGCAGTACCCCGGGAGAGAACACTGAAGCTTTCTTT. It is translated as CASSTPGENTEAFF. This chain connects TRBV2 to TRBJ1-1; D is ambiguous. V shed 5 bases and J shed 1 base, with 11 bases lying between them. This CDR3 is built from 14 residues. Germline values: CDR1 SNHLY, CDR2 FYNNEI.

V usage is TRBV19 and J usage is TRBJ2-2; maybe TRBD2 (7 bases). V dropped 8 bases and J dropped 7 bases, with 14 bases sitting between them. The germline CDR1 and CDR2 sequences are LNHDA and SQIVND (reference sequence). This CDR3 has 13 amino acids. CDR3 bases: TGTGCCAGTCGGGGGGCGACAGGCGGGGAGCTGTTTTTT. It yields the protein CASRGATGGELFF.

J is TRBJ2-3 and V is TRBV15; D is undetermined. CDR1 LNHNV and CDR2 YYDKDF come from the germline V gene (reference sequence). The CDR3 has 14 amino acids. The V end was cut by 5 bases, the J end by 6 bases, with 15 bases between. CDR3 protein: CATSGPVVPDTQYF. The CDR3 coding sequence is TGTGCCACCAGCGGTCCTGTTGTCCCTGATACGCAGTATTTT.

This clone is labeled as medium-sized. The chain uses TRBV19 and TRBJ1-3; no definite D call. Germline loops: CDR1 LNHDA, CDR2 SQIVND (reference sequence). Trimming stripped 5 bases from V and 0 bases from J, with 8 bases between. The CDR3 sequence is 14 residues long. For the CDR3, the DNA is TGTGCCAGTAGTCAAACTGCCTCTGGAAACACCATATATTTT. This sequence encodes CASSQTASGNTIYF. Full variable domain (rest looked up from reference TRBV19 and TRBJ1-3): DGGITQSPKYLFRKEGQNVTLSCEQNLNHDAMYWYRQDPGQGLRLIYYSQIVNDFQKGDIAEGYSVSREKKESFPLTVTSAQKNPTAFYLCASSQTASGNTIYFGEGSWLTVV.

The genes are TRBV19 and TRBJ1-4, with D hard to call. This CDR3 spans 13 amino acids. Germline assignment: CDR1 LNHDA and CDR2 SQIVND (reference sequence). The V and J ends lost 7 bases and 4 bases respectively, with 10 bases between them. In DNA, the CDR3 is TGTGCCAGTAACACACTGCTTAATGAAAAACTGTTTTTT. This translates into CASNTLLNEKLFF.

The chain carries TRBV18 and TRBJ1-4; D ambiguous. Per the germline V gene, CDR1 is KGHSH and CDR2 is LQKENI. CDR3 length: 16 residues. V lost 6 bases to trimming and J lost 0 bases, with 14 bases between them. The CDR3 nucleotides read TGTGCCAGCTCCCGACGGGTGGCTTCAACTAATGAAAAACTGTTTTTT. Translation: CASSRRVASTNEKLFF.

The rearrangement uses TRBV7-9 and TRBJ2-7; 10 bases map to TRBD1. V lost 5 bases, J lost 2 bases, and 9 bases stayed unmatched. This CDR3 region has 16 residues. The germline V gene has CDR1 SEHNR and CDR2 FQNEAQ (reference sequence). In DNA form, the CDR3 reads TGTGCCAGCAGCCTCGATGCCGGGACAGGGGCCTACGAGCAGTACTTC. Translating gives CASSLDAGTGAYEQYF.